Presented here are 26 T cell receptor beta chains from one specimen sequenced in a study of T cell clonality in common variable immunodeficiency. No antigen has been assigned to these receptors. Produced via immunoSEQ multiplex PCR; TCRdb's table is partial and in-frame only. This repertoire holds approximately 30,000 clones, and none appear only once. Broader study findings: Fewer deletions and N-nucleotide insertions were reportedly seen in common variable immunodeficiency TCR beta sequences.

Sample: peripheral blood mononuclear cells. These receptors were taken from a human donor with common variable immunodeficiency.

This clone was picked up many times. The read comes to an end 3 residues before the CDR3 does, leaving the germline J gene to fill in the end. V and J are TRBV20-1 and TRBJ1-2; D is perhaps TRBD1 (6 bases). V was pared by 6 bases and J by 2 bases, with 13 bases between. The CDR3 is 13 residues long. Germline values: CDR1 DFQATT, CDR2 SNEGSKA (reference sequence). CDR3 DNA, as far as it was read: TGCAGTGCGGACGACAGGCCAAACTATGGC. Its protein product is CSADDRPNYG. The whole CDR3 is CSADDRPNYGYTF.

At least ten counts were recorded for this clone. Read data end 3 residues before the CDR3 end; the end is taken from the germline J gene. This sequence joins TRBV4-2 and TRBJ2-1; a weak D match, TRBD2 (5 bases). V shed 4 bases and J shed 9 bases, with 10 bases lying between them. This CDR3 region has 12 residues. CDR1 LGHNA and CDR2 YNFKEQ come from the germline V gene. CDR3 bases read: TGTGCCAGCAGCCTAACTAGAGGTGAG. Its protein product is CASSLTRGE. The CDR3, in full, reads CASSLTRGEQFF.

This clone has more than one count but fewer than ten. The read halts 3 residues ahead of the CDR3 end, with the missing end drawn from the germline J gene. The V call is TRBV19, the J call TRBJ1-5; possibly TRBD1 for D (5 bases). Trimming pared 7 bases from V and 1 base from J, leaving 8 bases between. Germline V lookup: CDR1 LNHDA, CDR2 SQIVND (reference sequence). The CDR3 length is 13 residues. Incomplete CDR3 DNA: TGTGCCAGTACAGGGATGAGCAATCAGCCC. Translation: CASTGMSNQP. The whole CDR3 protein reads CASTGMSNQPQHF.

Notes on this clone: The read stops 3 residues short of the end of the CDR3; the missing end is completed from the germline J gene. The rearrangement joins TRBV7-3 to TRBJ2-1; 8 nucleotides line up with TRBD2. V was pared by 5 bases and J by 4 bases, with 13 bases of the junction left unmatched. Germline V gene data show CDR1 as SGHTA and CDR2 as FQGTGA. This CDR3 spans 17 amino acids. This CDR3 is CASSPRTSLISYNEQFF. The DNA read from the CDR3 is TGTGCCAGCAGCCCGCGGACTAGCCTAATATCATACAATGAG.

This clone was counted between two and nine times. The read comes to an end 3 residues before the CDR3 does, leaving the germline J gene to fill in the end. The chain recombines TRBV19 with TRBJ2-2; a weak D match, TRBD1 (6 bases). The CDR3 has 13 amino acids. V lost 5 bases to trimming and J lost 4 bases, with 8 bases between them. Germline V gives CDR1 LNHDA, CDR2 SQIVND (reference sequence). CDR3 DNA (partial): TGTGCCAGTAGTTACAGGGTCACCGGGGAG. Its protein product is CASSYRVTGE. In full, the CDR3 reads CASSYRVTGELFF.

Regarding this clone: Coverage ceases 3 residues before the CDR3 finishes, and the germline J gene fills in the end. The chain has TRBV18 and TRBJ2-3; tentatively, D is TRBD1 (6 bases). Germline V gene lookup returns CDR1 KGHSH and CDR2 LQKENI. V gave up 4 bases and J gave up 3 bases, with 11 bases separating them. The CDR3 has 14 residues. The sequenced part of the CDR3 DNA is TGTGCCAGCTCACACCAGGGGAAGACAGATACG. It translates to CASSHQGKTDT. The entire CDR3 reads CASSHQGKTDTQYF.

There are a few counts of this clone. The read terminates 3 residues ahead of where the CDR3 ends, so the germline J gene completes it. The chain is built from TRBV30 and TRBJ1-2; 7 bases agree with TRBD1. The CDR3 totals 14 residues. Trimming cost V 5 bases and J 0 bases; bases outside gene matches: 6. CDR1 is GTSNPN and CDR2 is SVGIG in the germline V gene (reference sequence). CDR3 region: CAWARGTANYGYTF. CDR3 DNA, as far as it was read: TGTGCCTGGGCCAGGGGGACGGCTAACTATGGC.

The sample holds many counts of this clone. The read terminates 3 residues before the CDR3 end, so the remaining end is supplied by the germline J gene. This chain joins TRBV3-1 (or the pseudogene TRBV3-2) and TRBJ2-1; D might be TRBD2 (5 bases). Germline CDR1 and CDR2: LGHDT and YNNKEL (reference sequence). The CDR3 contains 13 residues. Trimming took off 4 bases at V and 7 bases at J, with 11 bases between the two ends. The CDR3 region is CASSRYSGNEQFF. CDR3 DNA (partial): TGTGCCAGCAGCCGATACTCGGGGAATGAG.

CDR3 residues: CSASFRDEQYF. The part of the CDR3 DNA that was read is TGCAGTGCTAGCTTCAGGGACGAG. The rearrangement joins TRBV20-1 to TRBJ2-7, with TRBD1 as a possible D gene (5 bases). The sequenced fragment ends 3 residues before the CDR3 boundary, so the rest is inferred from the germline J gene. The CDR3 sequence is 11 residues long. CDR1 is DFQATT and CDR2 is SNEGSKA in the germline V gene (reference sequence). The V and J ends lost 3 bases and 5 bases respectively, with 8 bases between them.

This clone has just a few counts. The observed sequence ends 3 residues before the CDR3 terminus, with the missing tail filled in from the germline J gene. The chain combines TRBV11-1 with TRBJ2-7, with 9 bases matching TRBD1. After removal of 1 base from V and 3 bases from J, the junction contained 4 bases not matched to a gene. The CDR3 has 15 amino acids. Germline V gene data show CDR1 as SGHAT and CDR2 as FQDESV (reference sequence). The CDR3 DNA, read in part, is TGTGCCAGCAGCTTAGAAGGGACAGGGAACTACGAG. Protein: CASSLEGTGNYE. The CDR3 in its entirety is CASSLEGTGNYEQYF. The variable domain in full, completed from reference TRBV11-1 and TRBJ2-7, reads EAEVAQSPRYKITEKSQAVAFWCDPISGHATLYWYRQILGQGPELLVQFQDESVVDDSQLPKDRFSAERLKGVDSTLKIQPAELGDSAMYLCASSLEGTGNYEQYFGPGTRLTVT.

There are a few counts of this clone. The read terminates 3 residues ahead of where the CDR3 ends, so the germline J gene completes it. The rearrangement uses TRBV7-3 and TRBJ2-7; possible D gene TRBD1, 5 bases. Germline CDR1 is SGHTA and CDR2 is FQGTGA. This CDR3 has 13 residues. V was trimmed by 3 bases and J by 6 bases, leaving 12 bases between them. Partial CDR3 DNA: TGTGCCAGCAGCTTTGGGGCTAGTGGCGAG. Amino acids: CASSFGASGE. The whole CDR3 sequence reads CASSFGASGEQYF. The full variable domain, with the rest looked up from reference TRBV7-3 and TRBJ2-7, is GAGVSQTPSNKVTEKGKYVELRCDPISGHTALYWYRQSLGQGPEFLIYFQGTGAADDSGLPNDRFFAVRPEGSVSTLKIQRTERGDSAVYLCASSFGASGEQYFGPGTRLTVT.

Here the CDR3 reads CASSLAIAGAVNEQFF. The sequenced part of the CDR3 DNA is TGTGCCAGCAGCTTAGCCATAGCGGGAGCGGTGAATGAG. The V call is TRBV7-2, the J call TRBJ2-1, with 9 bases matching TRBD2. The read stops 3 residues short of the end of the CDR3; the missing end is completed from the germline J gene. V dropped 0 bases and J dropped 7; count of bases not matched to a gene: 7. The CDR3 contains 16 residues. Looked up from germline, CDR1 is SGHTA and CDR2 is FQGNSA.

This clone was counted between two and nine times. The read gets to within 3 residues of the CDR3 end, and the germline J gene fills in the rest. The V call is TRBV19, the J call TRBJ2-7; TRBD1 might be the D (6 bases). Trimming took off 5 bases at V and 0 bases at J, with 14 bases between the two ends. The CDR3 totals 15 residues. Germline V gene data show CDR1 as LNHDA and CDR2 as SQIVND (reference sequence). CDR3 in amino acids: CASSPDRRTSYEQYF. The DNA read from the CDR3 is TGTGCCAGTAGTCCTGACAGGCGAACCTCCTACGAG.

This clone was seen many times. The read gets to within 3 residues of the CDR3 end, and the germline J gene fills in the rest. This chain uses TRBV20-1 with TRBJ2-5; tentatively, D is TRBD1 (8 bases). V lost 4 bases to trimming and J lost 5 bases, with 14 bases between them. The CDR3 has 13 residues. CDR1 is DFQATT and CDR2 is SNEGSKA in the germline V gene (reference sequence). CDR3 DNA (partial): TGCAGTGCTAACAGGGGGGGCAGGGAGACC. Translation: CSANRGGRET. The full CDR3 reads CSANRGGRETQYF.

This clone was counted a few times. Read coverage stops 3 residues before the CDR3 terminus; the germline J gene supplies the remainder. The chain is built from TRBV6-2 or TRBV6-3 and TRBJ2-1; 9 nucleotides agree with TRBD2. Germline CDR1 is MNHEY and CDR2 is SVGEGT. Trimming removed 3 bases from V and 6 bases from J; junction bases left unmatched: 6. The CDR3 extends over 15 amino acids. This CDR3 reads CASSYSSGSGNEQFF. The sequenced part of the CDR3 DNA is TGTGCCAGCAGTTATAGTAGCGGGAGCGGCAATGAG.

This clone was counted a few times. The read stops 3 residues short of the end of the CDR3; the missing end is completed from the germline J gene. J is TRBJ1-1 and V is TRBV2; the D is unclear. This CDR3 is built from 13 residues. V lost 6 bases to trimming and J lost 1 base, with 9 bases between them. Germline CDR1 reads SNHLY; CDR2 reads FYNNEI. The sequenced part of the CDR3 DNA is TGTGCCAGCAGCCCCCCATGGAACACTGAA. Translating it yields CASSPPWNTE. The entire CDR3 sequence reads CASSPPWNTEAFF.

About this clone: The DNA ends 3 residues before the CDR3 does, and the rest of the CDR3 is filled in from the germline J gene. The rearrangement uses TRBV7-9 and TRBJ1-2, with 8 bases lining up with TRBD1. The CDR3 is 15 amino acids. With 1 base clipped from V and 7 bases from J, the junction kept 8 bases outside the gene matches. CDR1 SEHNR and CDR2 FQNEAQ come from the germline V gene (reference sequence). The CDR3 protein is CASSLGSRGLGGYTF. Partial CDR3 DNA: TGTGCCAGCAGCTTAGGGTCCAGGGGGCTCGGTGGC. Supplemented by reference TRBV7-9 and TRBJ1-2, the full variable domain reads DTGVSQNPRHKITKRGQNVTFRCDPISEHNRLYWYRQTLGQGPEFLTYFQNEAQLEKSRLLSDRFSAERPKGSFSTLEIQRTEQGDSAMYLCASSLGSRGLGGYTFGSGTRLTVV.

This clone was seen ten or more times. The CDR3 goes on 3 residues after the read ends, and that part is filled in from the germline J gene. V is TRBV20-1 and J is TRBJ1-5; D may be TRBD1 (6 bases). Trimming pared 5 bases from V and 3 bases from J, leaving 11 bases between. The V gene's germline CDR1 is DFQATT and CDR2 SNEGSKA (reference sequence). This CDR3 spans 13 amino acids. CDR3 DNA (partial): TGCAGTGCTTCTGGACAGTACAATCAGCCC. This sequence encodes CSASGQYNQP. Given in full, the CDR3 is CSASGQYNQPQHF.

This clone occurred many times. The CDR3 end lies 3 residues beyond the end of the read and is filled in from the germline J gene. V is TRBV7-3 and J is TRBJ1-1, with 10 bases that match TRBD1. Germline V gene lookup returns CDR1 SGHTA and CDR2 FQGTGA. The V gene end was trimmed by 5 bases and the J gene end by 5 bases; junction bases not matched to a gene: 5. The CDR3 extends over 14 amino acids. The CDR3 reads CASSVDRGRTEAFF. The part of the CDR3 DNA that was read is TGTGCCAGCAGCGTTGACAGGGGGCGGACTGAA.

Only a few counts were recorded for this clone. Partial CDR3 DNA: TGTGCCAGCAGCTTAATTAGACAGGGCGGGAATGAG. Protein product: CASSLIRQGGNE. The whole CDR3 protein is CASSLIRQGGNEQFF. The J gene is TRBJ2-1, the V gene TRBV7-6; TRBD1 matches at 7 bases. The read halts 3 residues ahead of the CDR3 end, with the missing end drawn from the germline J gene. Trimming took 2 bases from V and 7 from J; bases not matched to a gene: 8. Per the germline V gene, CDR1 is SGHVS and CDR2 is FNYEAQ. The CDR3 length is 15 residues.

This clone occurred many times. CDR3 sequence: CSASGGNFVTQYF. Incomplete CDR3 DNA: TGCAGTGCTAGCGGCGGGAATTTTGTTACG. The V and J genes are TRBV20-1 and TRBJ2-3; a weak D match, TRBD2 (6 bases). The CDR3 end falls 3 residues outside the read, so it is completed with the germline J gene. The V end was cut by 3 bases, the J end by 8 bases, with 15 bases between. Germline V CDR1 and CDR2: DFQATT, SNEGSKA (reference sequence). The CDR3 is 13 residues long.

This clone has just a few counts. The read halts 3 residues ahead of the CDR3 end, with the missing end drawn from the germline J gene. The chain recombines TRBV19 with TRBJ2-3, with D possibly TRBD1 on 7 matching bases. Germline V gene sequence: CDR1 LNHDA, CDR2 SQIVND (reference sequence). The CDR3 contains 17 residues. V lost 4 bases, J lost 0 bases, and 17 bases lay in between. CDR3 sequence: CASSTQGGTPSTDTQYF. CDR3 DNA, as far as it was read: TGTGCCAGTAGTACCCAGGGGGGAACTCCTAGCACAGATACG. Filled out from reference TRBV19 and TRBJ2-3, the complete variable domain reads DGGITQSPKYLFRKEGQNVTLSCEQNLNHDAMYWYRQDPGQGLRLIYYSQIVNDFQKGDIAEGYSVSREKKESFPLTVTSAQKNPTAFYLCASSTQGGTPSTDTQYFGPGTRLTVL.

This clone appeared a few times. The sequenced part of the CDR3 DNA is TGTGCCAGCTCACCTGGACAGGAATACAGGTCACCC. Translation gives CASSPGQEYRSP. The entire CDR3 protein reads CASSPGQEYRSPLHF. This chain connects TRBV18 to TRBJ1-6; the match to TRBD1 covers 7 bases. The CDR3 is cut off 3 residues early in the read; its end comes from the germline J gene. This CDR3 region has 15 residues. The germline V gene has CDR1 KGHSH and CDR2 LQKENI. After removal of 3 bases from V and 10 bases from J, the junction contained 9 bases not matched to a gene.

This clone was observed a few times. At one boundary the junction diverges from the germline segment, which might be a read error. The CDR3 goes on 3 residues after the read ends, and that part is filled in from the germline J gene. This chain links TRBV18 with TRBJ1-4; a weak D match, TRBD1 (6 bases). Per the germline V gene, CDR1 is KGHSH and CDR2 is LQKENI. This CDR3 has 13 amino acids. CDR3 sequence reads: CASSRGPKEKLFF. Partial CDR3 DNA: TGTGCCAGCTCACGGGGGCCTAAGGAAAAA.

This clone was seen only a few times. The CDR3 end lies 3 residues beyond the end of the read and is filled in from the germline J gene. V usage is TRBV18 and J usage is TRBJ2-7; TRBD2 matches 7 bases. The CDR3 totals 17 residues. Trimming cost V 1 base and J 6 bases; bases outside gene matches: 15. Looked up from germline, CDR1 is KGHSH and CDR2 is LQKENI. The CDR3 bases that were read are TGTGCCAGCTCACCACTAGCGGCTAGCGGCAAACCGATCGAG. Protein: CASSPLAASGKPIE. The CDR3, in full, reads CASSPLAASGKPIEQYF.

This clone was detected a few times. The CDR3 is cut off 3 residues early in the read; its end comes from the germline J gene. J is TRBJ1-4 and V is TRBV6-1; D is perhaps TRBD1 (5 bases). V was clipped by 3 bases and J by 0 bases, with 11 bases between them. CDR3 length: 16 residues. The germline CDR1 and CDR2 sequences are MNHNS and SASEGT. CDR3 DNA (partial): TGTGCCAGCAGTGATGGACACGATCCAACTAATGAAAAA. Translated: CASSDGHDPTNEK. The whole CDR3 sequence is CASSDGHDPTNEKLFF.